One and the same sample provided the 8 T cell receptor beta chains below, sequenced in a study of T cell responses to AZD1222 COVID-19 vaccine. Assay: immunoSEQ multiplex PCR; the TCRdb copy retains only in-frame clones and omits some. The data show 120,000 to 150,000 clones, about 86% seen once. The sample here was peripheral blood, taken 28 days after the second AZD1222 dose. These receptors all stem from an adult who received the AZD1222 COVID-19 vaccine.

The gene calls are TRBV9 and TRBJ1-2; no clear D. Trimming took 4 bases from V and 3 from J, leaving 16 bases between them. This CDR3 has 15 residues. Germline CDR1 reads SGDLS; CDR2 reads YYNGEE. CDR3 loop: CASSTRHDLDYGYTF. The CDR3 bases are TGTGCCAGCAGCACCCGACACGACCTTGACTATGGCTACACCTTC.

V gene TRBV27 combines with J gene TRBJ2-3; TRBD1 matches at 7 bases. The V segment lost 5 bases and the J segment 3 bases; nucleotides outside the gene matches: 8. This CDR3 has 15 amino acids. The germline V gene encodes CDR1 MNHEY and CDR2 SMNVEV (reference sequence). The CDR3 sequence: CASSLLPGQTDTQYF. The CDR3 DNA is TGTGCCAGCAGTCTCTTGCCGGGACAGACAGATACGCAGTATTTT.

This clone has just one count. The chain combines TRBV12-3 or TRBV12-4 with TRBJ2-7; D is unclear. The CDR3 has 13 amino acids. Trimming stripped 5 bases from V and 5 bases from J, with 13 bases between. CDR3 sequence reads: CASSPRRTDEQYF. In DNA, the CDR3 is TGTGCCAGCAGTCCTAGAAGGACGGACGAGCAGTACTTC.

In regard to this clone: The sample contains more than one DNA sequence encoding this CDR3. This chain links TRBV3-1 (or the pseudogene TRBV3-2) with TRBJ1-2, with 7 bases lining up with TRBD1. The CDR3 is 14 residues long. Germline values: CDR1 LGHDT, CDR2 YNNKEL (reference sequence). The junction had 5 bases not matched to a gene; V was cut back by 3 bases and J by 4 bases. The CDR3 sequence: CASSHLDRAYGYTF. The CDR3 DNA reads as TGTGCCAGCAGCCACCTAGACAGGGCCTATGGCTACACCTTC.

This clone appeared a single time. This chain links TRBV30 with TRBJ2-2, with 9 nucleotides matching TRBD1. This CDR3 is built from 15 residues. Germline assignment: CDR1 GTSNPN and CDR2 SVGIG (reference sequence). Trimming took 4 bases from V and 5 from J; bases not matched to a gene: 8. CDR3 residues: CAWKGPGQGTGELFF. For the CDR3, the DNA is TGTGCCTGGAAGGGTCCGGGACAGGGAACCGGGGAGCTGTTTTTT.

The V gene is TRBV10-3, the J gene TRBJ2-5, with D uncertain. V shed 6 bases and J shed 3 bases, with 5 bases lying between them. Germline loops: CDR1 ENHRY, CDR2 SYGVKD. The length of the CDR3 is 11 residues. CDR3 in amino acids: CAIRVKETQYF. The CDR3 coding sequence is TGTGCCATCAGGGTGAAAGAGACCCAGTACTTC.

This clone occurred once. The chain links TRBV5-6 to TRBJ2-1, with D perhaps TRBD1 (6 bases). The CDR3 loop spans 14 amino acids. With 4 bases removed from V and 4 bases from J, the gap between germline ends came to 12 bases. The V gene's germline CDR1 is SGHDT and CDR2 YYEEEE. CDR3 sequence (DNA): TGTGCCAGCAGCGAGGGGGTGGCGTACAATGAGCAGTTCTTC. It specifies CASSEGVAYNEQFF.

The V call is TRBV11-2, the J call TRBJ1-2; D may be TRBD1 (5 bases). This CDR3 has 12 amino acids. Germline CDR1 reads SGHAT; CDR2 reads FQNNGV. The V gene lost 0 bases and the J gene lost 8 bases, with 7 bases spanning the gap. The CDR3: CASSLEGDGYTF. The CDR3 region has the DNA TGTGCCAGCAGCTTAGAGGGGGACGGCTACACCTTC.